Below are 18 T cell receptor beta chains sequenced from a single sample in a study of T cells in localized non-small cell lung cancer (dated by TCRdb to 2018 to 2021). Libraries were made using the immunoSEQ multiplex PCR assay. TCRdb took over this immuneACCESS table, retaining in-frame rearrangements with V and J assigned. Such tables are incomplete; in checked studies, under half of the missing clones stem from an unresolved V gene, and the remainder is unexplained. The sample yields 1,400 to 1,500 clones; roughly 24% were counted once. 7.7% of the sample lies in the top ten. The sequencing used normal lung tissue next to the tumor, collected before any cancer treatment. These receptors all stem from a man aged 18 to 49 with stage II lung adenocarcinoma.

The rearrangement links TRBV10-3 to TRBJ1-3; D not certain. From germline, CDR1 is ENHRY and CDR2 SYGVKD. This CDR3 is built from 20 residues. Trimming cost V 0 bases and J 0 bases, with 21 bases left between them. For the CDR3, the DNA is TGTGCCATCAGTGAGTCCCCGTACTCCTCAGGCAGCAACTCTGGAAACACCATATATTTT. Translating gives CAISESPYSSGSNSGNTIYF.

This chain links TRBV11-3 with TRBJ2-7; 10 bases fit TRBD1. Germline CDR1 reads SGHNT; CDR2 reads YENEEA. The CDR3 consists of 16 residues. The trim removed 6 bases at V and 5 bases at J, leaving 13 bases unmatched. The CDR3, as DNA: TGTGCCAGCAGTCCGTCGCGCTCGGGACAGGGGAACGAGCAGTACTTC. This sequence encodes CASSPSRSGQGNEQYF. Variable domain in full (rest from reference TRBV11-3 and TRBJ2-7): EAGVVQSPRYKIIEKKQPVAFWCNPISGHNTLYWYLQNLGQGPELLIRYENEEAVDDSQLPKDRFSAERLKGVDSTLKIQPAELGDSAVYLCASSPSRSGQGNEQYFGPGTRLTVT.

A few counts support this clone. The chain joins TRBV28 to TRBJ1-1, with no clear D. V was clipped by 4 bases and J by 5 bases, with 11 bases between them. The CDR3 has 13 amino acids. Germline values: CDR1 MDHEN, CDR2 SYDVKM. CDR3 in DNA: TGTGCCAGCAGTTCTACCGTCCATACTGAAGCTTTCTTT. Translating gives CASSSTVHTEAFF.

This clone is categorized as medium-sized (0.01 to 0.1%). The rearrangement joins TRBV11-3 to TRBJ2-7; 7 nucleotides match TRBD2. CDR3 length: 15 residues. Trimming at V came to 4 bases and at J to 0 bases, leaving 6 bases not matched to a gene. Germline CDR1 reads SGHNT; CDR2 reads YENEEA. The CDR3 loop reads CASSWGGSSSYEQYF. The CDR3 bases are TGTGCCAGCAGCTGGGGGGGGTCTAGCTCCTACGAGCAGTACTTC.

This clone was counted only a few times. The chain links TRBV9 to TRBJ2-2; the match to TRBD1 covers 8 bases. Germline V lookup: CDR1 SGDLS, CDR2 YYNGEE. The CDR3 is 16 amino acids. Trimming cost V 0 bases and J 6 bases; bases outside gene matches: 7. The CDR3 reads CASSVGTGLKAGELFF. In DNA, the CDR3 is TGTGCCAGCAGCGTAGGGACAGGGCTGAAAGCCGGGGAGCTGTTTTTT.

This sequence joins TRBV5-1 and TRBJ2-2; D is unclear. The CDR3 has 14 amino acids. In germline, CDR1 is SGHRS, CDR2 YFSETQ. The V gene lost 7 bases and the J gene lost 2 bases, with 12 bases spanning the gap. CDR3 DNA: TGCGCCAGCTCAAATGGGGTTAACACCGGGGAGCTGTTTTTT. Protein sequence: CASSNGVNTGELFF.

There are a few counts of this clone. The chain uses TRBV6-1 and TRBJ2-5, with 10 bases identical to TRBD2. V was pared by 0 bases and J by 5 bases, with 6 bases of the junction left unmatched. Germline V gene lookup returns CDR1 MNHNS and CDR2 SASEGT. CDR3 size: 16 residues. The CDR3 DNA follows: TGTGCCAGCAGTGAAGCCCGAGCGGGGGGGCCGGAGACCCAGTACTTC. As protein: CASSEARAGGPETQYF.

The chain uses TRBV6-8 and TRBJ1-2; D possibly corresponds to TRBD1 (6 bases). The CDR3 loop spans 13 amino acids. Looked up from germline, CDR1 is MNHGY and CDR2 is SAAAGT. V lost 5 bases, J lost 4 bases, and 11 bases lay in between. The CDR3 nucleotides read TGTGCCAGCAGTGACCCAGGGGCCTATGGCTACACCTTC. Protein product: CASSDPGAYGYTF.

The chain recombines TRBV11-3 with TRBJ1-2; TRBD1 matches at 7 bases. The CDR3 runs to 14 residues. Per germline, CDR1 SGHNT and CDR2 YENEEA. V was pared by 5 bases and J by 8 bases, with 11 bases of the junction left unmatched. The CDR3 protein is CASSGGQARRGYTF. CDR3 nucleotide sequence: TGTGCCAGCAGCGGAGGACAGGCACGACGGGGCTACACCTTC.

As DNA, the CDR3 is TGTGCCAGTAGGCCTAGCGGGGGGGTGGATACGCAGTATTTT. Its translation: CASRPSGGVDTQYF. This rearrangement joins TRBV19 to TRBJ2-3; 12 nucleotides align to TRBD2. CDR1 and CDR2 (germline): LNHDA, SQIVND (reference sequence). CDR3 size: 14 residues. V lost 6 bases and J lost 6; bases outside the gene matches: 4. The full variable domain, in which reference TRBV19 and TRBJ2-3 provide the parts outside the CDR3, is DGGITQSPKYLFRKEGQNVTLSCEQNLNHDAMYWYRQDPGQGLRLIYYSQIVNDFQKGDIAEGYSVSREKKESFPLTVTSAQKNPTAFYLCASRPSGGVDTQYFGPGTRLTVL.

J is TRBJ2-3 and V is TRBV7-1; D gene uncertain. TRBV7-1 has ORF status, its function being uncertain. Trimming removed 4 bases from V and 3 bases from J, with 8 bases in between. This CDR3 is 13 amino acids long. As DNA, the CDR3 is TGTGCCAGCAGCTTACGACAAACAGATACGCAGTATTTT. This gives the protein CASSLRQTDTQYF.

The rearrangement links TRBV5-1 to TRBJ2-2; D is ambiguous. Trimming took 2 bases from V and 4 from J, leaving 9 bases between them. The CDR3 loop spans 14 amino acids. Germline V CDR1 and CDR2: SGHRS, YFSETQ. The CDR3 DNA reads TGCGCCAGCAGCTTCTCCTGGAGCACCGGGGAGCTGTTTTTT. The encoded protein is CASSFSWSTGELFF.

V usage is TRBV11-3 and J usage is TRBJ2-1; 7 bases are a match to TRBD2. In germline, CDR1 is SGHNT, CDR2 YENEEA. The CDR3 extends over 15 amino acids. J lost 5 bases, V lost 5 bases, and 9 bases had no gene match. The CDR3 DNA reads TGTGCCAGCAGCCCCGGGGCGGGGGTGAACAATGAGCAGTTCTTC. This translates into CASSPGAGVNNEQFF. Complete variable domain (other parts from reference TRBV11-3 and TRBJ2-1): EAGVVQSPRYKIIEKKQPVAFWCNPISGHNTLYWYLQNLGQGPELLIRYENEEAVDDSQLPKDRFSAERLKGVDSTLKIQPAELGDSAVYLCASSPGAGVNNEQFFGPGTRLTVL.

Only one count was recorded for this clone. The chain employs TRBV19 and TRBJ2-1; 7 nucleotides agree with TRBD1. CDR1 is LNHDA, CDR2 SQIVND, per germline (reference sequence). The J segment lost 0 bases and the V segment lost 4 bases, leaving 3 bases of the junction unmatched. The CDR3 has 15 amino acids. The CDR3 DNA follows: TGTGCCAGTAGTAGCCGGGACAGCTCCTACAATGAGCAGTTCTTC. Encoded protein: CASSSRDSSYNEQFF.

This chain uses TRBV9 with TRBJ1-1, with 7 bases identical to TRBD1. The CDR3 covers 12 residues. Germline assignment: CDR1 SGDLS and CDR2 YYNGEE. Unmatched junction bases numbered 7, after V lost 3 bases and J lost 11 bases. The CDR3 sequence: CASSGEDRDAFF. For the CDR3, the DNA is TGTGCCAGCAGCGGTGAAGACAGGGATGCTTTCTTT.

This clone was picked up a small number of times. The rearrangement joins TRBV9 to TRBJ1-1; D is uncertain. The CDR3 sequence is 16 residues long. The V end lost 6 bases, the J end lost 0 bases, and 18 bases lay between the germline ends. Germline loops: CDR1 SGDLS, CDR2 YYNGEE. This chain's CDR3 is CASNKLVGFMNTEAFF. In nucleotides, the CDR3 is TGTGCCAGCAACAAACTTGTGGGGTTCATGAACACTGAAGCTTTCTTT.

The chain couples TRBV30 to TRBJ1-6, with 8 bases matching TRBD1. This CDR3 spans 14 amino acids. With 3 bases clipped from V and 3 bases from J, the junction kept 1 base outside the gene matches. The germline CDR1 and CDR2 sequences are GTSNPN and SVGIG (reference sequence). This chain's CDR3 is CAWRQGGYNSPLHF. The CDR3 coding sequence is TGTGCCTGGAGACAGGGGGGCTATAATTCACCCCTCCACTTT.

The chain has TRBV5-1 and TRBJ2-1, with 7 bases fitting TRBD2. Germline CDR1 and CDR2: SGHRS and YFSETQ. Unmatched junction bases numbered 11, after V lost 4 bases and J lost 4 bases. This CDR3 region has 16 residues. CDR3 DNA: TGCGCCAGCAGCAGCGGACTAGGGCTACCATACAATGAGCAGTTCTTC. The encoded protein is CASSSGLGLPYNEQFF.